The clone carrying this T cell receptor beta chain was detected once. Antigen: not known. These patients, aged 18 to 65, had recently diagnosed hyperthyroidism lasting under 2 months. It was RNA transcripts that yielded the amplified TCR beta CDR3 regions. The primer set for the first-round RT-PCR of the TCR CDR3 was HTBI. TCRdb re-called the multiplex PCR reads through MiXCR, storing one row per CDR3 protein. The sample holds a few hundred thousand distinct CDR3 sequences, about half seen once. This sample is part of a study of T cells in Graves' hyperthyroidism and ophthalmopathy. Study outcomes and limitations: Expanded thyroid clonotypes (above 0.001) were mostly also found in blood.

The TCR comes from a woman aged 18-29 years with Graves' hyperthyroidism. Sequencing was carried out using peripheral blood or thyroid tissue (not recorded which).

In DNA form, the CDR3 reads TGCAGTGCGAGTAGGCTAGCCGGCGAGACCCAGTACTTC. Its translation: CSASRLAGETQYF. The J gene is TRBJ2-5, the V gene TRBV20-1; possible D gene TRBD2, 5 bases. The germline V gene encodes CDR1 DFQATT and CDR2 SNEGSKA (reference sequence). Trimming took 6 bases from V and 5 from J, leaving 16 bases between them. CDR3 length: 13 amino acids.